The 19 T cell receptor beta chains reported below all come from one sample, sequenced in a study of shared clonotypes between healthy human individuals. TCRdb keeps only in-frame clones here, not all; method: immunoSEQ multiplex PCR. Among around 450,000 clones listed, roughly three quarters were seen once. The sequenced sample was PBMCs. The receptors here all came from a woman aged 40 to 50 in good health. Some clones in this sample may be carry-over from other donors' samples.

This clone showed up just once. This chain connects TRBV27 to TRBJ2-7; TRBD1 might be the D (5 bases). Per germline, CDR1 MNHEY and CDR2 SMNVEV (reference sequence). The CDR3 runs to 15 residues. V was trimmed by 2 bases and J by 2 bases, leaving 13 bases between them. CDR3 loop: CASSLTTVQTYEQYF. Here the CDR3 DNA reads TGTGCCAGCAGTTTAACGACAGTACAAACCTACGAGCAGTACTTC.

This clone showed up many times. V gene TRBV6-6 combines with J gene TRBJ2-5, with D perhaps TRBD1 (5 bases). CDR1 and CDR2 (germline): MNHNY, SVGAGI (reference sequence). The CDR3 runs 16 residues. V was trimmed by 2 bases and J by 2 bases, leaving 15 bases between them. The CDR3 sequence: CASSYGAVRGQETQYF. CDR3 nucleotide sequence: TGTGCCAGCAGTTACGGGGCGGTTAGGGGTCAAGAGACCCAGTACTTC.

CDR3 amino acids: CSVVQGGSGTYNEQFF. CDR3 DNA sequence: TGCAGCGTTGTTCAAGGAGGTAGCGGAACCTACAATGAGCAGTTCTTC. This chain uses TRBV29-1 with TRBJ2-1, with D possibly matching TRBD2 (6 bases). V lost 4 bases and J 2 bases, leaving 18 bases between the germline ends. CDR3 length: 16 residues. In germline, CDR1 is SQVTM, CDR2 ANQGSEA.

The sample holds many counts of this clone. The gene calls are TRBV27 and TRBJ1-3; TRBD1 agrees at 11 bases. The germline CDR1 and CDR2 sequences are MNHEY and SMNVEV (reference sequence). The CDR3 consists of 17 residues. V trimming: 5 bases; J trimming: 5 bases; junction bases outside the gene matches: 11. The CDR3 coding sequence is TGTGCCAGCAGTCCGCGCCGGACAGGGGGCGAGCGAAACACCATATATTTT. Protein product: CASSPRRTGGERNTIYF.

The chain couples TRBV10-3 to TRBJ2-1; TRBD1 matches 7 bases. Unmatched junction bases numbered 5, after V lost 1 base and J lost 8 bases. Germline CDR1 and CDR2: ENHRY and SYGVKD. This CDR3 is built from 14 residues. Here the CDR3 DNA reads TGTGCCATCAGTGAGTATCGACAGGGCCATGAGCAGTTCTTC. Encoded protein: CAISEYRQGHEQFF.

This sequence joins TRBV6-6 and TRBJ1-2, with D hard to call. V was cut by 5 bases and J by 2 bases, with 9 bases left in between. The germline V gene has CDR1 MNHNY and CDR2 SVGAGI (reference sequence). The CDR3 contains 13 residues. CDR3 region: CASSPGKNYGYTF. The CDR3, as DNA: TGTGCCAGCAGTCCCGGGAAGAACTATGGCTACACCTTC.

This clone was seen only a few times. The chain employs TRBV6-4 and TRBJ1-5; possibly TRBD1 for D (5 bases). The CDR3 totals 14 residues. The V end lost 2 bases, the J end lost 4 bases, and 9 bases lay between the germline ends. Germline CDR1 MRHNA, CDR2 SNTAGT. As DNA, the CDR3 is TGTGCCAGCAGTGACGAGGCAGGGAATCAGCCCCAGCATTTT. This encodes CASSDEAGNQPQHF.

The CDR3: CASSPREGLPGETQYF. The CDR3 DNA sequence: TGTGCCAGCAGCCCTCGCGAGGGACTACCGGGGGAGACCCAGTACTTC. J is TRBJ2-5 and V is TRBV13; 7 nucleotides align to TRBD2. Germline CDR1 reads PRHDT; CDR2 reads FYEKMQ (reference sequence). The CDR3 extends over 16 amino acids. After removal of 5 bases from V and 5 bases from J, the junction contained 14 bases not matched to a gene. The complete variable domain, with remaining parts taken from reference TRBV13 and TRBJ2-5, reads AAGVIQSPRHLIKEKRETATLKCYPIPRHDTVYWYQQGPGQDPQFLISFYEKMQSDKGSIPDRFSAQQFSDYHSELNMSSLELGDSALYFCASSPREGLPGETQYFGPGTRLLVL.

The chain uses TRBV5-1 and TRBJ1-1, with TRBD1 matching 7 bases. CDR1 and CDR2 (germline): SGHRS, YFSETQ. The CDR3 loop spans 14 amino acids. V was pared by 4 bases and J by 2 bases, with 5 bases of the junction left unmatched. The CDR3, as DNA: TGCGCCAGCAGCGGGGGACAGCCTAACACTGAAGCTTTCTTT. Translating it yields CASSGGQPNTEAFF.

The V call is TRBV30, the J call TRBJ1-6; D is perhaps TRBD1 (6 bases). This CDR3 contains 15 residues. Looked up from germline, CDR1 is GTSNPN and CDR2 is SVGIG (reference sequence). Trimming shortened V by 6 bases and J by 8 bases, and 20 bases separated the two germline ends. CDR3 in amino acids: CACPSRGIGDSPLHF. The DNA of the CDR3 is TGTGCCTGCCCGTCCAGGGGAATTGGTGATTCACCCCTCCACTTT.

This rearrangement joins TRBV5-1 to TRBJ1-1; no reliable D call. The V and J ends lost 4 bases and 2 bases respectively, with 12 bases between them. The CDR3 loop spans 14 amino acids. Looked up from germline, CDR1 is SGHRS and CDR2 is YFSETQ. CDR3: CASSPSGINTEAFF. The CDR3 DNA is TGCGCCAGCAGCCCTTCCGGGATCAACACTGAAGCTTTCTTT.

CDR3 protein: CASSLDGRAVDTQYF. CDR3 nucleotides: TGTGCCAGCAGCTTAGACGGGAGGGCCGTTGATACGCAGTATTTT. The rearrangement joins TRBV7-3 to TRBJ2-3, with 8 positions matching TRBD2. Germline CDR1 and CDR2: SGHTA and FQGTGA. With V trimmed by 2 bases and J by 6 bases, 7 bases remained unmatched. This CDR3 is 15 amino acids long.

Concerning this clone itself: Other DNA sequences in this specimen translate into the identical CDR3. This chain connects TRBV6-1 to TRBJ1-1; D unresolved. Germline V lookup: CDR1 MNHNS, CDR2 SASEGT. V was trimmed by 6 bases and J by 2 bases, leaving 4 bases between them. This CDR3 has 11 residues. In DNA form, the CDR3 reads TGTGCCAGCAGGAAAAACACTGAAGCTTTCTTT. It codes for CASRKNTEAFF.

This clone was counted between two and nine times. The rearrangement joins TRBV4-1 to TRBJ1-1; TRBD1 aligns across 7 bases. V lost 6 bases, J lost 0 bases, and 13 bases stayed unmatched. The CDR3 contains 17 residues. Germline V gene lookup returns CDR1 MGHRA and CDR2 YSYEKL. CDR3 amino acids: CASRRPGTARMNTEAFF. CDR3 sequence (DNA): TGCGCCAGCAGGCGCCCCGGGACAGCCCGTATGAACACTGAAGCTTTCTTT.

A remark on this clone: The same CDR3 arises from other DNA sequences in this sample as well. V is TRBV6-1 and J is TRBJ2-7; 13 bases align to TRBD2. The CDR3 covers 15 residues. Germline loops: CDR1 MNHNS, CDR2 SASEGT. V shed 6 bases, J shed 2 bases, and the junction held 4 bases outside the gene matches. Here the CDR3 reads CASRPGTSGTYEQYF. The CDR3 nucleotides are TGTGCCAGCAGACCCGGGACTAGCGGGACCTACGAGCAGTACTTC.

The chain combines TRBV4-1 with TRBJ2-5; TRBD2 is a possible D gene (6 bases). The V and J ends lost 1 base and 6 bases respectively, with 12 bases between them. This CDR3 spans 14 amino acids. Germline V gene sequence: CDR1 MGHRA, CDR2 YSYEKL. CDR3 coding DNA: TGCGCCAGCAGCCAAGTCCTCCGGGAGAAGACCCAGTACTTC. This codes for CASSQVLREKTQYF.

Notes on this clone: A read error is likely here: a far larger clone is one base away. The V gene is TRBV30, the J gene TRBJ1-2; no definite D call. The CDR3 spans 13 residues. The V end lost 1 base, the J end lost 8 bases, and 14 bases lay between the germline ends. The germline CDR1 and CDR2 sequences are GTSNPN and SVGIG (reference sequence). CDR3 loop: CAWSADGVKGYTF. The CDR3 nucleotides read TGTGCCTGGAGTGCGGACGGGGTAAAAGGCTACACCTTC.

The V and J genes are TRBV28 and TRBJ1-3; D may be TRBD1 (5 bases). CDR3 length: 17 residues. CDR1 is MDHEN and CDR2 is SYDVKM in the germline V gene. The V and J ends lost 5 bases and 0 bases respectively, with 17 bases between them. CDR3 residues: CASSPIMGPDSGNTIYF. In DNA form, the CDR3 reads TGTGCCAGCAGTCCCATTATGGGACCAGACTCTGGAAACACCATATATTTT.

The chain uses TRBV5-1 and TRBJ2-1, with 8 positions matching TRBD1. The V segment lost 0 bases and the J segment 5 bases; nucleotides outside the gene matches: 7. The CDR3 loop spans 16 amino acids. Germline loops: CDR1 SGHRS, CDR2 YFSETQ. The chain's CDR3 is CASSLAPRGPDNEQFF. The DNA for the CDR3 is TGCGCCAGCAGCTTGGCCCCCAGGGGGCCGGACAATGAGCAGTTCTTC.